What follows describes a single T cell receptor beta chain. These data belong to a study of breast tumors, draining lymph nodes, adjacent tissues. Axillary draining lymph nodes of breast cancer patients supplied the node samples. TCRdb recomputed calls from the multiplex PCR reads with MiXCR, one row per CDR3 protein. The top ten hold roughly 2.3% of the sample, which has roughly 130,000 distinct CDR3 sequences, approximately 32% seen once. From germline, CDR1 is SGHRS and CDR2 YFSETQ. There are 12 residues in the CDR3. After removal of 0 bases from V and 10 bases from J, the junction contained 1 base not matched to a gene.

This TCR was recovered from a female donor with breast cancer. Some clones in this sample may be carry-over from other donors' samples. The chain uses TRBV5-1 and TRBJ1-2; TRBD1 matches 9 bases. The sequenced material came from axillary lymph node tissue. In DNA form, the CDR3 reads TGCGCCAGCAGCTTGGGGACAGGGGCCTACACCTTC. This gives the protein CASSLGTGAYTF. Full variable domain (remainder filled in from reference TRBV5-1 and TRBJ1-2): KAGVTQTPRYLIKTRGQQVTLSCSPISGHRSVSWYQQTPGQGLQFLFEYFSETQRNKGNFPGRFSGRQFSNSRSEMNVSTLELGDSALYLCASSLGTGAYTFGSGTRLTVV.